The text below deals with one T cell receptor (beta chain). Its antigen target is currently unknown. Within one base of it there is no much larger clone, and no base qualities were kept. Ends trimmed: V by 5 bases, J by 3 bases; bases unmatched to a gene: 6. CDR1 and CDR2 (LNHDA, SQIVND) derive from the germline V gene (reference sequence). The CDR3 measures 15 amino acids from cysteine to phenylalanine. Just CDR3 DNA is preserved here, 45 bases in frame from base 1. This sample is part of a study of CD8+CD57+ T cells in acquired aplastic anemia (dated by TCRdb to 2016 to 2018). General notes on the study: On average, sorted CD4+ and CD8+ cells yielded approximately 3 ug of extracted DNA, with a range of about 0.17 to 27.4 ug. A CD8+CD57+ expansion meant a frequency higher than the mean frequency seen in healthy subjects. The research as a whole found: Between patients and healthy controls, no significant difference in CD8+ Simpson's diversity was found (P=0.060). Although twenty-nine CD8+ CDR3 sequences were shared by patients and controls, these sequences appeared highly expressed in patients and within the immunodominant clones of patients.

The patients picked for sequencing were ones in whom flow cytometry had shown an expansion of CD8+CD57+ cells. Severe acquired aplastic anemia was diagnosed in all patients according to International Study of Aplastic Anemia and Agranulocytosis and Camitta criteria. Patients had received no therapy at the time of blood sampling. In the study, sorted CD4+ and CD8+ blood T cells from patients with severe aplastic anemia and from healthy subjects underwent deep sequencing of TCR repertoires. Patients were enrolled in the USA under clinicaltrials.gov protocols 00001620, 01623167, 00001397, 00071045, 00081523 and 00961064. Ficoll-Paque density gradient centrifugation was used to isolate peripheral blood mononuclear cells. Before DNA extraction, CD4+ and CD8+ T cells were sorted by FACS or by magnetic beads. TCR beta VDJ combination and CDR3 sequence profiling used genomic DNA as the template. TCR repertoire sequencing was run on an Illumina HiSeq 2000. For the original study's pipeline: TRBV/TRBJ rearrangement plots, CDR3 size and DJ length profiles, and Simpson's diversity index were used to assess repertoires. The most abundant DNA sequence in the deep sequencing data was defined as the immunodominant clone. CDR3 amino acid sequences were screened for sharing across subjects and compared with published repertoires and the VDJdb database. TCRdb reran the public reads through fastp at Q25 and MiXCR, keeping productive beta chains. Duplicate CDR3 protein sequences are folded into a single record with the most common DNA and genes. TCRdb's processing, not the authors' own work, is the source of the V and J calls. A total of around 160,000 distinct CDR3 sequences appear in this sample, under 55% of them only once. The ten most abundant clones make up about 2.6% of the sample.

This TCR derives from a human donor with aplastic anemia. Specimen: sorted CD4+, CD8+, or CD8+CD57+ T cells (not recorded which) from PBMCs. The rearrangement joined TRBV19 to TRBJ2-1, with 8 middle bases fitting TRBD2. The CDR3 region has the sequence CASSARGGHYNEQFF. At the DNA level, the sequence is TGTGCCAGTAGTGCCCGGGGGGGCCACTACAATGAGCAGTTCTTC.